The sequence of this T cell receptor (beta chain) was determined in a study of shared clonotypes between healthy human individuals. Study as a whole: Serving as donors were a couple of women and a few men, whose ages spanned 18 to 49. Plates per donor: three CD4 naive, three CD4 memory, two CD8 naive, one CD8 memory. General study results and limits: Exclusively blood specimens were collected; tissue repertoires likely differ. Shared across several donors were around 5% of the naive CD4 clonotypes.

CD45RO-negative, CCR7-selected cells formed the naive CD8 fraction, which excluded terminally differentiated effector memory CD45RA+ cells. V gave up 5 bases and J gave up 7 bases, with 14 bases separating them. The CDR3 totals 13 residues. Germline CDR1 is MNHEY and CDR2 is SVGAGI. As regards this clone: Its antigen remains unknown.

Sequencing used immunoSEQ multiplex PCR; TCRdb keeps in-frame clones, though not all of them. The table shows about 2 million clones, with around 96% occurring only once. This clonotype originated in a man aged 18-30 years in good health. What was sequenced was naive CD8+ T cells sorted from blood. This chain links TRBV6-5 with TRBJ1-1; possibly TRBD1 for D (6 bases). CDR3: CASSPTVRGEAFF. The CDR3 region has the DNA TGTGCCAGCAGTCCCACGGTCAGGGGTGAAGCTTTCTTT.